The following is a T cell receptor (beta chain) sequence with its context. What it binds is not known. This sample was included in a study of shared clonotypes between healthy human individuals. The CDR3 totals 11 residues. CDR1 SGHNT and CDR2 YYREEE come from the germline V gene (reference sequence). V shed 6 bases and J shed 5 bases, with 6 bases lying between them. The sorted-subset replicate PCRs were given around 190 ng DNA, which is 31,000 or so T cell genomes. The data were produced by immunoSEQ multiplex PCR, yet TCRdb's version contains in-frame clones alone and is incomplete. Among hundreds of thousands of clones listed, 96% were seen once. Study-wide findings and caveats: Shared clonotypes across all four donors exceeded non-shared ones in generation probability.

As defined, naive CD8 cells were CD45RO-negative and positively selected for CCR7, with terminally differentiated effector memory CD45RA+ cells excluded. Sequenced sample: naive CD8+ T cells sorted from blood. V usage is TRBV5-4 and J usage is TRBJ2-1; D gene unclear. This receptor was taken from a man aged 30 to 45 in good health. The CDR3 DNA is TGTGCCAGCACATTGAACAATGAGCAGTTCTTC. This translates into CASTLNNEQFF.